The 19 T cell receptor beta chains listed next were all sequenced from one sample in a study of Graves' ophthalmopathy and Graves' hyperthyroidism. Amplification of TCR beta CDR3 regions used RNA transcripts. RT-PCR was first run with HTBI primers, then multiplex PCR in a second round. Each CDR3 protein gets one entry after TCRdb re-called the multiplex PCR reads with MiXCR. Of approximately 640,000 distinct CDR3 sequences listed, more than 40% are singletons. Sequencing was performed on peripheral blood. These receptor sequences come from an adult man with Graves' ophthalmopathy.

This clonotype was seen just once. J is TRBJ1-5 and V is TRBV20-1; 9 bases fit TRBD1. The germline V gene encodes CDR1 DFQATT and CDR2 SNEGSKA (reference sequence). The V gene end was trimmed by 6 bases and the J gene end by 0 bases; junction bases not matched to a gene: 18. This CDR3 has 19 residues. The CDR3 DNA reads TGCAGTGCCCAAACCGGGACAGGGACAAGCCCTTTTAGCAATCAGCCCCAGCATTTT. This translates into CSAQTGTGTSPFSNQPQHF.

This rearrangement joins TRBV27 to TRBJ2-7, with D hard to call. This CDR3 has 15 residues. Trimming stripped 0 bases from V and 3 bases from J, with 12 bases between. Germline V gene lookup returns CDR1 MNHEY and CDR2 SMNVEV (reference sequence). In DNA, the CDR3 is TGTGCCAGCAGTTTATCGCGGCAGGTGAACTACGAGCAGTACTTC. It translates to CASSLSRQVNYEQYF.

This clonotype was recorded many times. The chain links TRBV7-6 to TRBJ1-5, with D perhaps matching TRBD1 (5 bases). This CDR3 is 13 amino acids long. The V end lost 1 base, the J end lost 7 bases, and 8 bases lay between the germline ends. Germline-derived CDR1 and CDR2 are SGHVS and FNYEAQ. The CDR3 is CASSLGGAQPQHF. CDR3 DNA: TGTGCCAGCAGCTTAGGCGGGGCACAGCCCCAGCATTTT.

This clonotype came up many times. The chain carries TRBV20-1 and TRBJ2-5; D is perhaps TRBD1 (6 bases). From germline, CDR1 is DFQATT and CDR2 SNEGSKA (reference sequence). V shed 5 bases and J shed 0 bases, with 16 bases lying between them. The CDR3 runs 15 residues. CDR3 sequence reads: CSAPPETGYQETQYF. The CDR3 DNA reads TGCAGTGCTCCCCCCGAAACAGGGTACCAAGAGACCCAGTACTTC.

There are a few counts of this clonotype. In nucleotides, the CDR3 is TGTGCCAGTAGTATAGCCCGGCAGGGAAACTGGGGCAATCAGCCCCAGCATTTT. As protein: CASSIARQGNWGNQPQHF. The chain is built from TRBV19 and TRBJ1-5; D perhaps matches TRBD1 (5 bases). V lost 1 base and J lost 2, with 18 bases in between. The CDR3 has 18 residues. CDR1 is LNHDA and CDR2 is SQIVND in the germline V gene (reference sequence).

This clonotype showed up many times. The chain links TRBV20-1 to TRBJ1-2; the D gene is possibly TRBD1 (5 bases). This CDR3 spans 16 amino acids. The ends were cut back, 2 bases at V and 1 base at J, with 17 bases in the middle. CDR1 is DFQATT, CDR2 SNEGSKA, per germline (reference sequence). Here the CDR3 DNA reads TGCAGTGCTAGACCCCCGCAGGGTGGTGTTAACTATGGCTACACCTTC. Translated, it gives CSARPPQGGVNYGYTF.

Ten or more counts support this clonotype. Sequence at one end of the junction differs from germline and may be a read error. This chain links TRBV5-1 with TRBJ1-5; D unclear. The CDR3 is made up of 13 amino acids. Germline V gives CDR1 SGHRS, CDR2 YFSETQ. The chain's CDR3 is CASSLAGNQPQHF. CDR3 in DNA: TGTGCCAGCAGCTTAGCGGGCAATCAGCCCCAGCATTTT.

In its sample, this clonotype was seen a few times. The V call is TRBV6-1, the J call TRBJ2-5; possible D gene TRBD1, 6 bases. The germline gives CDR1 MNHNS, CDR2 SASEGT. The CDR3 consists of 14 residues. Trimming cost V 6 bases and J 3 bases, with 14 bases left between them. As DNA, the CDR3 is TGTGCCAGCAGGAGGGGGTGGGTGGAAGAGACCCAGTACTTC. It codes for CASRRGWVEETQYF.

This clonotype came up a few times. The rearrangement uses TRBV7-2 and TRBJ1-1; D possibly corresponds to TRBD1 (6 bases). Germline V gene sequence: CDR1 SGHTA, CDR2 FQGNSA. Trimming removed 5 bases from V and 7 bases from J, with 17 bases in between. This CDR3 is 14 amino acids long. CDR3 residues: CASSTAAGGVEAFF. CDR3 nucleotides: TGTGCCAGCAGCACAGCGGCCGGGGGCGTTGAAGCTTTCTTT. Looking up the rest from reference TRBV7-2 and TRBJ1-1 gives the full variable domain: GAGVSQSPSNKVTEKGKDVELRCDPISGHTALYWYRQSLGQGLEFLIYFQGNSAPDKSGLPSDRFSAERTGGSVSTLTIQRTQQEDSAVYLCASSTAAGGVEAFFGQGTRLTVV.

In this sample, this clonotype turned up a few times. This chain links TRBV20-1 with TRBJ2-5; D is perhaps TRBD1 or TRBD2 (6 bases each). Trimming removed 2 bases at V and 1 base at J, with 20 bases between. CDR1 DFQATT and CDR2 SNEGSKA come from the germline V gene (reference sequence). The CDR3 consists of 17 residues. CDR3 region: CSARLQGMGGPQETQYF. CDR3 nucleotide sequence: TGCAGTGCTAGACTTCAGGGGATGGGGGGCCCCCAAGAGACCCAGTACTTC.

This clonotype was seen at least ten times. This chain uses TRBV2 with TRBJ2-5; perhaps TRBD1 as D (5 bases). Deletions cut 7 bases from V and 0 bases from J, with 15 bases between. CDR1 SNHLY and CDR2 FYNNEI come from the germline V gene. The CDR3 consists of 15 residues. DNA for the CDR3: TGTGCCAGCAAATCAAGGGGCAGCAACCAAGAGACCCAGTACTTC. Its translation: CASKSRGSNQETQYF.

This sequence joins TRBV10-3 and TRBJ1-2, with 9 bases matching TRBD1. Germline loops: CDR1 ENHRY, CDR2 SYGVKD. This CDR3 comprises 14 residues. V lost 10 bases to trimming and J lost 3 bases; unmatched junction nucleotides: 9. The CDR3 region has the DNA TGTGCCACCGTGGGACAGGGTTCTGACTATGGCTACACCTTC. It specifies CATVGQGSDYGYTF.

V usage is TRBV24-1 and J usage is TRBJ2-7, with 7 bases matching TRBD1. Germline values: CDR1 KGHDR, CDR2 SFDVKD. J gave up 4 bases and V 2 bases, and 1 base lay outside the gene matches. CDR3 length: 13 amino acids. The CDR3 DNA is TGTGCCACCAGTGATTCGGGACAGTACGAGCAGTACTTC. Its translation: CATSDSGQYEQYF.

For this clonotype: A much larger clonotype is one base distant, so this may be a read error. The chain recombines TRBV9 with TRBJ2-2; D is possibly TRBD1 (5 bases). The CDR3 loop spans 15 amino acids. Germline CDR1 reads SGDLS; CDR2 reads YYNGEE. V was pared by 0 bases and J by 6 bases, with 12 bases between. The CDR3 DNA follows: TGTGCCAGCAGCGTAGAGGGCAAGGGGCCCGGGGAGCTGTTTTTT. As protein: CASSVEGKGPGELFF.

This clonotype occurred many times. CDR3 in DNA: TGTGCCAGCAGCCCGGGACAGCCCCGGAACACCATATATTTT. This translates into CASSPGQPRNTIYF. The rearrangement links TRBV7-8 to TRBJ1-3; 7 nucleotides line up with TRBD1. CDR3 size: 14 residues. The V gene end was trimmed by 5 bases and the J gene end by 7 bases; junction bases not matched to a gene: 8. The germline V gene has CDR1 SGHVS and CDR2 FQNEAQ.

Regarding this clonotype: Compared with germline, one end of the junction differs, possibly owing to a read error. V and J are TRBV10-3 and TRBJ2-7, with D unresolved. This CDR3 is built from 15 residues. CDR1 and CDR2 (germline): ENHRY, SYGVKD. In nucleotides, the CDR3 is TGTGCCAGCAGTGAAATTGAGAGGTTCTCCTACGAGCAGTACTTC. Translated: CASSEIERFSYEQYF.

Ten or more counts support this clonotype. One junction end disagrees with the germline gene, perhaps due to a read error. The CDR3 region is CASSTGPGRGELFF. The CDR3 DNA reads as TGTGCTAGCAGCACGGGACCAGGTCGCGGGGAGCTGTTTTTT. This chain links TRBV7-7 with TRBJ2-2; either TRBD1 or TRBD2 may fit D (5 bases each). Germline V gene data show CDR1 as SSHAT and CDR2 as FNYEAQ (reference sequence). The CDR3 contains 14 residues.

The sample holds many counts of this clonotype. Here the CDR3 reads CSAPRTSEETQYF. DNA of the CDR3: TGCAGTGCCCCTAGGACTAGTGAAGAGACCCAGTACTTC. The chain couples TRBV20-1 to TRBJ2-5; TRBD2 aligns across 7 bases. CDR1 and CDR2 from the germline V gene are DFQATT and SNEGSKA (reference sequence). After removal of 6 bases from V and 3 bases from J, the junction contained 7 bases not matched to a gene. The CDR3 runs to 13 residues.

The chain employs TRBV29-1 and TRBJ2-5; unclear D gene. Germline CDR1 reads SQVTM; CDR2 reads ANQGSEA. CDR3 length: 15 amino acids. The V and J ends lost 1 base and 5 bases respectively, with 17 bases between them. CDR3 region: CSVEGPPGPGETQYF. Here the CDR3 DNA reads TGCAGCGTTGAAGGGCCCCCCGGGCCTGGGGAGACCCAGTACTTC.